Each of the 19 T cell receptor beta chains below was sequenced from the same sample in a study of CD8 T cells in Susac syndrome (dated by TCRdb to the late 2010s). The library was obtained by the immunoSEQ multiplex PCR assay. RNA was extracted with the RNeasy kit and 0.5 to 1 ug was reverse transcribed using random hexamers. TCRdb's own reprocessing of the public reads used fastp at Q25 and MiXCR and kept productive beta chains. Every entry covers one CDR3 protein and lists the most common genes and DNA from its rows. This sample comprises 100,000 to 150,000 distinct CDR3 sequences, approximately 96% of them detected only once. Together, the top ten hold 0.21% of the sample. The sequenced sample was CD8+ T cells from PBMCs. The source is a human donor with Susac syndrome.

J is TRBJ1-1 and V is TRBV5-6; D is unclear. V gave up 4 bases and J gave up 3 bases, with 16 bases separating them. CDR3 length equals 15 residues. Germline CDR1 is SGHDT and CDR2 is YYEEEE. The DNA for the CDR3 is TGTGCCAGCAGCACTGATACGGGCTCGGACACTGAAGCTTTCTTT. Residues: CASSTDTGSDTEAFF. Full variable domain (missing parts from reference TRBV5-6 and TRBJ1-1): DAGVTQSPTHLIKTRGQQVTLRCSPKSGHDTVSWYQQALGQGPQFIFQYYEEEERQRGNFPDRFSGHQFPNYSSELNVNALLLGDSALYLCASSTDTGSDTEAFFGQGTRLTVV.

The chain links TRBV5-6 to TRBJ1-5, with no clear D. CDR3 size: 13 residues. Germline values: CDR1 SGHDT, CDR2 YYEEEE. The V end lost 4 bases, the J end lost 0 bases, and 5 bases lay between the germline ends. This CDR3 is CASSQNSNQPQHF. DNA for the CDR3: TGTGCCAGCAGCCAGAATAGCAATCAGCCCCAGCATTTT.

The rearrangement joins TRBV2 to TRBJ2-5; D is perhaps TRBD1 (6 bases). The V end lost 7 bases, the J end lost 5 bases, and 17 bases lay between the germline ends. This CDR3 has 14 amino acids. Germline V gene lookup returns CDR1 SNHLY and CDR2 FYNNEI. CDR3 nucleotides: TGTGCCAGCATCTCGACAGGTTTGCTGGAGACCCAGTACTTC. Translation: CASISTGLLETQYF.

This clonotype has just one count. The chain uses TRBV6-2 or TRBV6-3 and TRBJ1-1, with TRBD1 matching over 8 bases. The germline V gene encodes CDR1 MNHEY and CDR2 SVGEGT. CDR3 size: 14 residues. The J segment lost 3 bases and the V segment lost 7 bases, leaving 7 bases of the junction unmatched. The CDR3: CASNSGQGYTEAFF. CDR3 sequence (DNA): TGTGCCAGCAACTCAGGACAGGGCTACACTGAAGCTTTCTTT.

The V call is TRBV30, the J call TRBJ2-1; 8 nucleotides agree with TRBD2. Germline V CDR1 and CDR2: GTSNPN, SVGIG (reference sequence). J lost 6 bases, V lost 7 bases, and 23 bases had no gene match. There are 18 residues in the CDR3. The CDR3 DNA reads as TGTGCCTATGGAGAGAGGGCAGGGTGGGGACTAGTTTCCAATGAGCAGTTCTTC. It yields the protein CAYGERAGWGLVSNEQFF.

V and J are TRBV12-3 or TRBV12-4 and TRBJ2-3; 8 bases are a match to TRBD2. The CDR3 is made up of 17 amino acids. V lost 6 bases and J lost 2; bases outside the gene matches: 13. CDR3 in amino acids: CASRLGGGGFITDTQYF. For the CDR3, the DNA is TGTGCCAGCAGACTAGGAGGCGGGGGGTTTATCACAGATACGCAGTATTTT.

The V call is TRBV4-1, the J call TRBJ2-7; D unresolved. V lost 4 bases and J lost 3, with 13 bases in between. CDR1 and CDR2 from the germline V gene are MGHRA and YSYEKL. The CDR3 has 14 amino acids. CDR3 coding DNA: TGCGCCAGCAGCCCCTATAATACTCTCTACGAGCAGTACTTC. Translation: CASSPYNTLYEQYF.

The gene calls are TRBV29-1 and TRBJ1-2, with D tentatively TRBD1 (6 bases). V dropped 0 bases and J dropped 3 bases, with 11 bases sitting between them. CDR3 length: 14 residues. Germline V lookup: CDR1 SQVTM, CDR2 ANQGSEA. CDR3 nucleotide sequence: TGCAGCGTTGAAGAGGGCAGGGGCGACTATGGCTACACCTTC. Its protein product is CSVEEGRGDYGYTF. The whole variable domain, remainder taken from reference TRBV29-1 and TRBJ1-2, is SAVISQKPSRDICQRGTSLTIQCQVDSQVTMMFWYRQQPGQSLTLIATANQGSEATYESGFVIDKFPISRPNLTFSTLTVSNMSPEDSSIYLCSVEEGRGDYGYTFGSGTRLTVV.

The gene calls are TRBV12-3 or TRBV12-4 and TRBJ2-1; 7 bases agree with TRBD2. CDR3 length: 18 amino acids. Losses at the gene ends were 7 bases for V and 0 bases for J; bases not matched to a gene: 15. This CDR3 reads CASTAPVGGGSSYNEQFF. The CDR3 coding sequence is TGTGCCAGCACCGCCCCGGTGGGCGGCGGGAGCTCCTACAATGAGCAGTTCTTC.

This chain uses TRBV24-1 with TRBJ2-7; D remains ambiguous. The CDR3 totals 15 residues. CDR1 is KGHDR and CDR2 is SFDVKD in the germline V gene. Trimming cost V 0 bases and J 0 bases, with 8 bases left between them. Here the CDR3 reads CATSDLALLSYEQYF. The CDR3 DNA is TGTGCCACCAGTGATTTGGCACTCCTCTCCTACGAGCAGTACTTC.

The gene calls are TRBV27 and TRBJ2-2; 8 bases map to TRBD1. Germline CDR1 reads MNHEY; CDR2 reads SMNVEV (reference sequence). The CDR3 sequence is 13 residues long. V shed 5 bases, J shed 8 bases, and the junction held 4 bases outside the gene matches. The CDR3 nucleotides read TGTGCCAGCAGTCTGACAGGGGTGGGGGAGCTGTTTTTT. This translates into CASSLTGVGELFF.

V is TRBV28 and J is TRBJ2-7; TRBD2 agrees at 13 bases. Germline V gene data show CDR1 as MDHEN and CDR2 as SYDVKM. CDR3 length: 15 amino acids. With 5 bases clipped from V and 3 bases from J, the junction kept 4 bases outside the gene matches. CDR3 in DNA: TGTGCCAGCAGTCCCCGACTAGCGGGAGGCTACGAGCAGTACTTC. Protein sequence: CASSPRLAGGYEQYF.

V and J are TRBV4-3 and TRBJ1-2; no definite D call. Trimming stripped 1 base from V and 1 base from J, with 10 bases between. The CDR3 consists of 15 residues. The germline V gene has CDR1 LGHNA and CDR2 YSLEER. CDR3 nucleotides: TGCGCCAGCAGCCAAGGAGAGTCCCTTAACTATGGCTACACCTTC. Its translation: CASSQGESLNYGYTF.

The genes are TRBV19 and TRBJ1-2; D perhaps matches TRBD1 (6 bases). Germline lookup yields CDR1 LNHDA and CDR2 SQIVND (reference sequence). V was shortened by 6 bases and J by 5 bases, with 13 bases between the two germline ends. The CDR3 runs to 13 residues. CDR3 sequence reads: CASRWGTPYGYTF. The CDR3, as DNA: TGTGCCAGTAGATGGGGGACACCTTATGGCTACACCTTC.

The rearrangement links TRBV7-9 to TRBJ2-6; TRBD1 matches 9 bases. The ends lost 4 bases at V and 2 bases at J; junction bases unmatched: 0. The CDR3 has 15 amino acids. Germline loops: CDR1 SEHNR, CDR2 FQNEAQ (reference sequence). CDR3 sequence: CASSWDRAGANVLTF. As DNA, the CDR3 is TGTGCCAGCAGCTGGGACAGGGCTGGGGCCAACGTCCTGACTTTC.

The genes are TRBV7-9 and TRBJ2-5, with unresolved D. The CDR3 covers 14 residues. The V end lost 1 base, the J end lost 1 base, and 7 bases lay between the germline ends. The germline CDR1 and CDR2 sequences are SEHNR and FQNEAQ (reference sequence). The CDR3 is CASSLVSAQETQYF. The CDR3 DNA follows: TGTGCCAGCAGCTTAGTCTCGGCCCAAGAGACCCAGTACTTC.

The CDR3 reads CASSLVLSEQFF. CDR3 DNA: TGCGCCAGCAGCTTGGTATTAAGTGAGCAGTTCTTC. The J gene is TRBJ2-1, the V gene TRBV5-1; D is undetermined. Looked up from germline, CDR1 is SGHRS and CDR2 is YFSETQ. Trimming took 0 bases from V and 9 from J, leaving 7 bases between them. CDR3 length equals 12 residues.

This chain joins TRBV27 and TRBJ1-1, with no clear D. CDR1 and CDR2 (germline): MNHEY, SMNVEV (reference sequence). This CDR3 spans 12 amino acids. With 8 bases removed from V and 3 bases from J, the gap between germline ends came to 10 bases. The DNA of the CDR3 is TGTGCCAGCTATAGGTTGGACACTGAAGCTTTCTTT. Its protein product is CASYRLDTEAFF.

This clonotype occurred once. This rearrangement joins TRBV14 to TRBJ2-5; D gene ambiguous. The CDR3 is made up of 15 amino acids. Trimming cost V 3 bases and J 2 bases, with 13 bases left between them. CDR1 is SGHDN and CDR2 is FVKESK in the germline V gene. Here the CDR3 reads CASSQRPVRQETQYF. CDR3 nucleotide sequence: TGTGCCAGCAGCCAGAGGCCGGTCCGACAAGAGACCCAGTACTTC.